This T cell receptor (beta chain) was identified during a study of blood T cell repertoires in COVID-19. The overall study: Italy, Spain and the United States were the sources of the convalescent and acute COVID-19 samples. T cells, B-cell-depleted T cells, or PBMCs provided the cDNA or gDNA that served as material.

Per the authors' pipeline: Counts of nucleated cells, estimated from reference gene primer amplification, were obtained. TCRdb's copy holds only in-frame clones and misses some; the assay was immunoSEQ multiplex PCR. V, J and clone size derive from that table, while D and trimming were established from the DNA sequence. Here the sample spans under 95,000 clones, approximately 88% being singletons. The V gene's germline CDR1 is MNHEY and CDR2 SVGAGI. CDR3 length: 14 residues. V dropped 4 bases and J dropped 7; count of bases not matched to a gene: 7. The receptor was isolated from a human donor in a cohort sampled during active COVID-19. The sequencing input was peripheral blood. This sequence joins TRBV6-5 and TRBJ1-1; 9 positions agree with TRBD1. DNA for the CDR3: TGTGCCAGCAGTTTCCGGGACAGGGCTGTTGAAGCTTTCTTT. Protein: CASSFRDRAVEAFF.